A selection of T cell receptor beta chains follows, all from one sample in a study of memory CD4+ T cells and cytomegalovirus serostatus. Here immunoSEQ multiplex PCR was the method, and the copy in TCRdb shows in-frame clones only, minus some. The sample has around 26,000 clones, 75% to 85% seen once. The sequenced sample was memory CD4+ T cells from blood. These receptors all stem from an adult in good health and CMV-seronegative. Each CDR3 is given with its conserved first and last residue. A D gene is named only where the DNA matches it firmly. Expanded clones are given a class, and other clones once, few, many or no size at all.

NA,TRBJ1-5,NA,TRBV27,TGTGCCAGCAGTTCCCTCCGGGATTTAAGCAATCAGCCCCAGCATTTT,CASSSLRDLSNQPQHF
NA,TRBJ1-2,NA,TRBV7-8,TGTGCCAGCAGCTTAGATAGAGACAGCGTCAAGTGGAGCTACACCTTC,CASSLDRDSVKWSYTF
TRBD1,TRBJ1-1,NA,TRBV5-1,TGCGCCAGCAGCGGGGGGACAGGGAACCGCAGAGCTGAAGCTTTCTTT,CASSGGTGNRRAEAFF
TRBD1,TRBJ1-5,NA,TRBV6-5,TGTGCCAGCAGGAAGACAGGGGGCAATCAGCCCCAGCATTTT,CASRKTGGNQPQHF
NA,TRBJ1-4,NA,TRBV6-1,TGTGCCAGCAGTGAAAGTGGGGGCTTGAGTGAAAAACTGTTTTTT,CASSESGGLSEKLFF
TRBD2,TRBJ2-5,NA,TRBV7-6,TGTGCCAGCAGCCAGACTAGCGGGGGGGCCGGGACCCAGTACTTC,CASSQTSGGAGTQYF
TRBD1,TRBJ1-1,NA,TRBV10-3,TGTGCCATCAGGGGGGGACAGGGGCAGGGGACTGAAGCTTTCTTT,CAIRGGQGQGTEAFF
NA,TRBJ1-2,NA,TRBV11-2,TGTGCCAGCAGCTTATACAGTAACTATGGCTACACCTTC,CASSLYSNYGYTF
TRBD1,TRBJ1-2,once,TRBV5-6,TGTGCCAGCAGCGCGGACGTCAGGGGGAGGGTTGATGGCTACACCTTC,CASSADVRGRVDGYTF
NA,TRBJ1-1,NA,TRBV7-9,TGTGCCAGCAGCCCTGGAACGGGGGTGAACACTGAAGCTTTCTTT,CASSPGTGVNTEAFF
TRBD2,TRBJ2-7,NA,TRBV9,TGTGCCAGCAGCAAGGGACTAGCGGGGGGGCCAATCGAGCAGTACTTC,CASSKGLAGGPIEQYF
TRBD2,TRBJ2-2,NA,TRBV4-1,TGCGCCAGCAGCCAAGATCTCCGCTTCGCGGGGGGGCAGTCCGGGGAGCTGTTTTTT,CASSQDLRFAGGQSGELFF
NA,TRBJ2-7,NA,TRBV7-9,TGTGCCAGCAGCTTAGTAGGCAACTACGAGCAGTACTTC,CASSLVGNYEQYF
TRBD1,TRBJ1-2,NA,TRBV29-1,TGCAGCGTTGTGGACAGGGGTGGCTACACCTTC,CSVVDRGGYTF
NA,TRBJ2-2,NA,TRBV18,TGTGCCAGCTCACCGGTAGCTTCAGGCGGGGAGCTGTTTTTT,CASSPVASGGELFF
NA,TRBJ1-4,NA,TRBV30,TGTGCCTGGAGCCTCGCGGGGGGATGGAGGAATGAAAAACTGTTTTTT,CAWSLAGGWRNEKLFF
NA,TRBJ1-5,NA,TRBV5-1,TGCGCCAGCAGCTTGGACACTGAGCGGCCCCAGCATTTT,CASSLDTERPQHF
TRBD1,TRBJ1-1,NA,TRBV4-1,TGCGCCAGCAGCCCGGGACAGGGGTTGAACACTGAAGCTTTCTTT,CASSPGQGLNTEAFF
NA,TRBJ1-2,once,TRBV10-1,TGCGCCAGCAGTGATGGATCGGCAGGGGAGGATGTTAGCTACACCTTC,CASSDGSAGEDVSYTF
NA,TRBJ2-4,NA,TRBV6-5,TGTGCCAGCAGTACCGTGTTGGGGGACATTCAGTACTTC,CASSTVLGDIQYF
NA,TRBJ1-6,NA,TRBV1,TGCACCAGCAGCCACCGAGGGGGCTATAATTCACCCCTCCACTTT,CTSSHRGGYNSPLHF
NA,TRBJ1-5,few,TRBV10-1,TGCGCCAGCAGTGTATCAGGGGATAATCAGCCCCAGCATTTT,CASSVSGDNQPQHF